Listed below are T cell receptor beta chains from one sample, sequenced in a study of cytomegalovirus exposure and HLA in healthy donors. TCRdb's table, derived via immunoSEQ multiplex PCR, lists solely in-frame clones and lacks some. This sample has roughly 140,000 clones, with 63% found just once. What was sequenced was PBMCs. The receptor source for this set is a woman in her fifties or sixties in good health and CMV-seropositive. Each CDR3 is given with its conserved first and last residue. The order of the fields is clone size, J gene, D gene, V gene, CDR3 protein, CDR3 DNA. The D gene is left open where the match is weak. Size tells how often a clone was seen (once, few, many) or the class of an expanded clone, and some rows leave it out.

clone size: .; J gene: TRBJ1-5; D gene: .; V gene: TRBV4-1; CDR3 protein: CASSQESRDRAQHF; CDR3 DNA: TGCGCCAGCAGCCAAGAATCCAGGGATCGGGCCCAGCATTTT
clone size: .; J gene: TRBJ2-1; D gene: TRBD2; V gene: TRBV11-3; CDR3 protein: CASSLEASGSYNEQFF; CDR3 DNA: TGTGCCAGCAGCTTAGAGGCTAGCGGGAGCTACAATGAGCAGTTCTTC
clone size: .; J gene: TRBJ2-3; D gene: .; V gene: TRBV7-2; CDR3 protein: CASSLVVGLTDTQYF; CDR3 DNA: TGTGCCAGCAGCTTAGTTGTGGGACTCACAGATACGCAGTATTTT
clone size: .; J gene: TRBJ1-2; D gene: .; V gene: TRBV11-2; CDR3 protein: CASSLGSGATNYGYTF; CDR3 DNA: TGTGCCAGCAGCTTAGGGAGTGGGGCCACTAACTATGGCTACACCTTC
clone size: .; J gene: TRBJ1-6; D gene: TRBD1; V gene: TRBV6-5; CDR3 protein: CASRDYGTGWSPLHF; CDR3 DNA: TGTGCCAGCAGAGACTACGGGACAGGGTGGTCACCCCTCCACTTT
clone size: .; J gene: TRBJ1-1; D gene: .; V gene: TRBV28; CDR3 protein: CASSLYGGLNTEAFF; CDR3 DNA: TGTGCCAGCAGTTTATATGGAGGGTTGAACACTGAAGCTTTCTTT
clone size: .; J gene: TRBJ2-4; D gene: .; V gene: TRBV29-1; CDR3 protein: CSVDLGLAKNIQYF; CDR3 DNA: TGCAGCGTTGATCTGGGCCTAGCCAAAAACATTCAGTACTTC
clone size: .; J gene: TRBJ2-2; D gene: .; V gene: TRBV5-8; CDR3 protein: CASSHRDFSTGELFF; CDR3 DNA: TGTGCCAGCAGCCACCGGGACTTTTCCACCGGGGAGCTGTTTTTT
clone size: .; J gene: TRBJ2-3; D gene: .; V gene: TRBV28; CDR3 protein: CASSFTGLEDTQYF; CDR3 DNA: TGTGCCAGCAGTTTTACAGGGTTGGAGGATACGCAGTATTTT
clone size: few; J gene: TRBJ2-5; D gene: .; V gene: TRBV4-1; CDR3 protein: CASSHLGLSGGAETQYF; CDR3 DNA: TGCGCCAGCAGCCACCTCGGATTGTCTGGGGGCGCGGAGACCCAGTACTTC
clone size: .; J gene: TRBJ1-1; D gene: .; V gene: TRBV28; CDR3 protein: CASSLSGRVNTEAFF; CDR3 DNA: TGTGCCAGCAGTTTATCGGGCAGGGTGAACACTGAAGCTTTCTTT
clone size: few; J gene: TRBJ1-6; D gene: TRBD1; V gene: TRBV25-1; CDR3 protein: CASSEDRDISPLHF; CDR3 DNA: TGTGCCAGCAGTGAGGACAGGGACATTTCACCCCTCCACTTT
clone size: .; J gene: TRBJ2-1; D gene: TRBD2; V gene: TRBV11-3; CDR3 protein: CASSAGTSGRIHEQFF; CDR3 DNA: TGTGCCAGCAGCGCCGGGACTAGCGGGAGGATCCATGAGCAGTTCTTC
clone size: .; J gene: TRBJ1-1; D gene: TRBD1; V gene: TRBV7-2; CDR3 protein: CASSWRTGENTEAFF; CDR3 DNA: TGTGCCAGCAGCTGGAGGACAGGAGAGAACACTGAAGCTTTCTTT
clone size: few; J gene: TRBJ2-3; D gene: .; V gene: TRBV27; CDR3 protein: CASSPSADTQYF; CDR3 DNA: TGTGCCAGCAGTCCTTCGGCAGATACGCAGTATTTT
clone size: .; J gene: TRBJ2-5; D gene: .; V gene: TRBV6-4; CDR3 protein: CASSDSSGGTQYF; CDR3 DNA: TGTGCCAGCAGTGACTCTAGCGGAGGGACCCAGTACTTC
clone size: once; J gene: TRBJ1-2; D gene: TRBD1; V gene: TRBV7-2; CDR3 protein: CASSPRTGQGHGYTF; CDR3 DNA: TGTGCCAGCAGCCCCCGAACCGGACAGGGGCATGGCTACACCTTC
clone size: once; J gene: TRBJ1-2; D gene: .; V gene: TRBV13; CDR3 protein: CASSPTRGDGYTF; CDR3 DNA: TGTGCCAGCAGCCCCACCAGGGGAGATGGCTACACCTTC
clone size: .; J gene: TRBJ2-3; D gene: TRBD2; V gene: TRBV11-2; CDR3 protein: CASSLDGLGITDTQYF; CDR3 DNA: TGTGCCAGCAGCTTAGACGGACTAGGGATCACAGATACGCAGTATTTT
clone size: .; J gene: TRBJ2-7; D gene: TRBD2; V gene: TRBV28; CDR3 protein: CASSFKTSGPYEQYF; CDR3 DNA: TGTGCCAGCAGTTTTAAGACTAGCGGCCCCTACGAGCAGTACTTC
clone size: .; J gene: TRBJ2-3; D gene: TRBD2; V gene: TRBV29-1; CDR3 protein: CSVEDLPGTSGSTDTQYF; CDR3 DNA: TGCAGCGTTGAAGATCTCCCCGGGACTAGCGGTAGCACAGATACGCAGTATTTT
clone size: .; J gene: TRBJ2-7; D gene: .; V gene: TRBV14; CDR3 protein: CASSQGGFSYEQYF; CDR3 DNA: TGTGCCAGCAGCCAAGGGGGCTTCTCCTACGAGCAGTACTTC
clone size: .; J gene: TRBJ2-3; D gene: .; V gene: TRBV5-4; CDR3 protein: CASSRSWVGTDTQYF; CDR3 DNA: TGTGCCAGCAGCCGGAGCTGGGTCGGCACAGATACGCAGTATTTT
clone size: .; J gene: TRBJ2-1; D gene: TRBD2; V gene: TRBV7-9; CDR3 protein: CASSSTTGGSSYNEQFF; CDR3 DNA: TGTGCCAGCAGCTCGACGACGGGGGGGAGCTCCTACAATGAGCAGTTCTTC
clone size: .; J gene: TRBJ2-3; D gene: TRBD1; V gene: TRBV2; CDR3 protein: CASSEHSGTGNTDTQYF; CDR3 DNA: TGTGCCAGCAGCGAACACTCCGGGACAGGGAACACAGATACGCAGTATTTT
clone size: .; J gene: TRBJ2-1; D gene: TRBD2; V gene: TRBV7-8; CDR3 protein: CASSSKREQTDEQFF; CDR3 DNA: TGTGCCAGCAGCTCAAAGCGGGAGCAAACGGATGAGCAGTTCTTC
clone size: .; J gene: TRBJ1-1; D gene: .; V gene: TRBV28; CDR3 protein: CASSLLRRNTEAFF; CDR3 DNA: TGTGCCAGCAGTTTATTGAGGAGGAACACTGAAGCTTTCTTT
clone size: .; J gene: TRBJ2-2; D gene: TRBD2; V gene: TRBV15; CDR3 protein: CATSKERGGDDTGELFF; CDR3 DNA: TGTGCCACCAGCAAAGAGCGGGGGGGCGATGACACCGGGGAGCTGTTTTTT
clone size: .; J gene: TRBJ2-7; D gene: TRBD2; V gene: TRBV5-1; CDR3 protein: CASRLADPYEQYF; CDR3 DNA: TGCGCCAGTAGACTAGCGGACCCCTACGAGCAGTACTTC
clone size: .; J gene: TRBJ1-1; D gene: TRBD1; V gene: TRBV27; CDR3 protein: CASSPLGTGMNTEAFF; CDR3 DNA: TGTGCCAGCAGCCCTTTAGGGACAGGGATGAACACTGAAGCTTTCTTT
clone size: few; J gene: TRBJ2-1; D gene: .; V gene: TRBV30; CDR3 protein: CAWSVGRDEQFF; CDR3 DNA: TGTGCCTGGAGTGTGGGTCGGGATGAGCAGTTCTTC
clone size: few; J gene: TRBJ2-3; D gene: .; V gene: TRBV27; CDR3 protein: CASKSLPGTDTQYF; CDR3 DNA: TGTGCCAGCAAGTCCCTCCCGGGGACAGATACGCAGTATTTT
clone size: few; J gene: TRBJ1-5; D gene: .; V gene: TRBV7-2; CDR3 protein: CASSPQLYSNQPQHF; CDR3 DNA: TGTGCCAGCAGCCCACAGCTCTATAGCAATCAGCCCCAGCATTTT
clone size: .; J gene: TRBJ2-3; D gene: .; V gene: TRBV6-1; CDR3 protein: CASSGGGTQYF; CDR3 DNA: TGTGCCAGCAGTGGGGGCGGTACGCAGTATTTT
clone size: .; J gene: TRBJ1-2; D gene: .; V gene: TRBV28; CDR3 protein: CASKGRGSYGYTF; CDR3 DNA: TGTGCCAGCAAAGGGAGGGGTTCCTATGGCTACACCTTC
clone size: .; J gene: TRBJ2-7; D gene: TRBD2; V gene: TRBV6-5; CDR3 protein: CASRQGLAYYEQYF; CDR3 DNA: TGTGCCAGCAGACAGGGACTAGCGTATTACGAGCAGTACTTC
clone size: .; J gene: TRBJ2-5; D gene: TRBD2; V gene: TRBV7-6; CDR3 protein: CASSLTSGREGETQYF; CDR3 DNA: TGTGCCAGCAGCTTGACAAGCGGGAGAGAAGGAGAGACCCAGTACTTC
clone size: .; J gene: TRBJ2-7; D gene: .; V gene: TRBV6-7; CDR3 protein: CASTPPQPTYEQYF; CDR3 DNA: TGTGCCAGCACCCCCCCACAGCCAACCTACGAGCAGTACTTC
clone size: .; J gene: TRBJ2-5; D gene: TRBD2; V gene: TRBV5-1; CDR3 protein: CASSFLAGGAETQYF; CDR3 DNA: TGCGCCAGCAGTTTTTTAGCGGGAGGTGCGGAGACCCAGTACTTC
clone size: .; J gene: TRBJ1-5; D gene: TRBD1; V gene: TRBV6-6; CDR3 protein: CASNIRGMRNQPQHF; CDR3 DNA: TGTGCCAGCAACATCAGGGGGATGCGCAATCAGCCCCAGCATTTT